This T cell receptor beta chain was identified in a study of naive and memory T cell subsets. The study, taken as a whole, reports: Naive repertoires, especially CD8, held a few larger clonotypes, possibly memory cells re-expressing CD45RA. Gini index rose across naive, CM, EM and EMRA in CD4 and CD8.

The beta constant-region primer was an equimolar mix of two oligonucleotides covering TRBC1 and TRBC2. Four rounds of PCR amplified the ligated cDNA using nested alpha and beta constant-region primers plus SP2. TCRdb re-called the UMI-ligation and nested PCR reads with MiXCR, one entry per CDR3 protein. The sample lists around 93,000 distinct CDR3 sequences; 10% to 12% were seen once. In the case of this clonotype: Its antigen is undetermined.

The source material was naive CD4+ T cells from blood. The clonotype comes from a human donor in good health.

The CDR3 reads CASSLDVPDTQYF. The CDR3 region has the DNA TGCGCCAGCAGCTTGGACGTCCCAGATACGCAGTATTTT. The chain recombines TRBV5-1 with TRBJ2-3; D gene unclear. V was clipped by 0 bases and J by 4 bases, with 6 bases between them. Per the germline V gene, CDR1 is SGHRS and CDR2 is YFSETQ. CDR3 size: 13 residues.